These T cell receptor beta chains were read from a single sample in a study of T cells in Graves' hyperthyroidism and ophthalmopathy. MiXCR was run by TCRdb on the multiplex PCR reads, yielding one entry per CDR3 protein. The sample lists fewer than 450,000 distinct CDR3 sequences, 15% to 20% occurring once. The sequencing input was blood. The receptors stem from a man younger than 35 with Graves' ophthalmopathy. The CDR3 runs from the conserved cysteine through the conserved F or W. A D gene is named only where the DNA matches it firmly. Not all rows give a size; the values are once, few, many and, for expanded clones, a class.

V,D,J,length,size,CDR3,DNA
TRBV2,NA,TRBJ1-3,12,NA,CAIRTDGNTIYF,TGTGCCATCAGGACAGATGGAAACACCATATATTTT
TRBV7-8,NA,TRBJ1-1,15,many,CASSFGAGLNTEAFF,TGTGCCAGCAGCTTTGGGGCAGGCCTTAACACTGAAGCTTTCTTT
TRBV5-1,TRBD1,TRBJ2-2,15,many,CASSWDRTNTGELFF,TGCGCCAGCAGCTGGGACAGGACGAACACCGGGGAGCTGTTTTTT
TRBV11-2,NA,TRBJ2-1,13,many,CASSLDSSNEQFF,TGTGCCAGCAGCTTAGACTCCTCCAATGAGCAGTTCTTC
TRBV20-1,NA,TRBJ2-7,14,many,CSARDPGDTYEQYF,TGCAGTGCTAGAGATCCAGGTGATACCTACGAGCAGTACTTC
TRBV7-3,NA,TRBJ2-5,12,few,CAARGYGETQYF,TGTGCCGCACGGGGGTATGGGGAGACCCAGTACTTC
TRBV5-1,NA,TRBJ2-1,13,many,CASSMDIYNEQFF,TGCGCCAGCAGCATGGACATTTACAATGAGCAGTTCTTC
TRBV24-1,NA,TRBJ2-5,13,few,CATSESQSGAQYF,TGTGCCACCAGTGAATCTCAAAGTGGGGCCCAGTACTTC
TRBV6-1,NA,TRBJ1-1,13,many,CASRETANTEAFF,TGTGCCAGCAGAGAGACAGCGAACACTGAAGCTTTCTTT
TRBV7-2,NA,TRBJ1-1,15,NA,CASSLYGEVNTEAFF,TGTGCCAGCAGCTTATACGGGGAGGTGAACACTGAAGCTTTCTTT
TRBV19,NA,TRBJ2-5,14,many,CASSSGPLAETQYF,TGTGCCAGTAGTTCCGGGCCTCTGGCGGAGACCCAGTACTTC
TRBV5-5,TRBD1,TRBJ1-1,14,many,CASSPTGGFTEAFF,TGTGCCAGCAGCCCGACAGGGGGTTTCACTGAAGCTTTCTTT
TRBV5-1,NA,TRBJ1-2,15,NA,CASSLARGDVYGYTF,TGCGCCAGCAGCTTGGCTAGGGGCGACGTTTATGGCTACACCTTC
TRBV6-1,TRBD2,TRBJ2-7,12,many,CASSTSGYEQYF,TGTGCCAGCAGTACTAGCGGCTACGAGCAGTACTTC
TRBV12-3/TRBV12-4,NA,TRBJ1-4,16,few,CASRRRTGISNEKLFF,TGTGCCAGCAGGAGGCGAACAGGGATCTCTAATGAAAAACTGTTTTTT
TRBV27,TRBD1,TRBJ1-2,13,many,CASSTDREYGYTF,TGTGCCAGCAGTACGGACAGGGAGTATGGCTACACCTTC
TRBV20-1,NA,TRBJ1-2,11,many,CSASLLDGYTF,TGCAGTGCTAGCCTTTTGGATGGCTACACCTTC
TRBV15,TRBD1,TRBJ1-5,15,NA,CATSTPGGGNQPQHF,TGTGCCACCAGCACTCCAGGGGGTGGCAATCAGCCCCAGCATTTT
TRBV20-1,NA,TRBJ1-5,17,few,CSARRRVVGATNQPQHF,TGCAGTGCCAGAAGAAGGGTGGTCGGGGCGACTAATCAGCCCCAGCATTTT
TRBV19,TRBD2,TRBJ2-1,22,NA,CASSRFPKSGGALFSSYNEQFF,TGTGCCAGTAGTAGATTTCCGAAGAGCGGGGGGGCCCTTTTTAGCTCCTACAATGAGCAGTTCTTC
TRBV20-1,NA,TRBJ2-3,13,few,CSASDSRTDTQYF,TGCAGTGCTTCTGACAGCCGCACAGATACGCAGTATTTT
TRBV3-1,NA,TRBJ2-6,16,many,CASSQDGGSGANVLTF,TGTGCCAGCAGCCAGGACGGTGGGTCTGGGGCCAACGTCCTGACTTTC
TRBV4-2,TRBD2,TRBJ2-5,16,NA,CASSQDLAGGRKTQYF,TGTGCCAGCAGCCAAGATCTAGCGGGGGGGAGAAAGACCCAGTACTTC
TRBV27,NA,TRBJ2-7,13,few,CASSPPLSPEQYF,TGTGCCAGCAGTCCACCACTGTCCCCCGAGCAGTACTTC
TRBV3-1,TRBD1,TRBJ1-1,15,NA,CASSHGTVPNTEAFF,TGTGCCAGCAGCCACGGGACAGTCCCGAACACTGAAGCTTTCTTT
TRBV6-1,NA,TRBJ1-5,14,NA,CASSEFQGNQPQHF,TGTGCCAGCAGTGAATTTCAGGGGAATCAGCCCCAGCATTTT
TRBV5-6,NA,TRBJ2-2,16,NA,CASSVPDGANTGELFF,TGTGCCAGCAGCGTACCCGACGGCGCGAACACCGGGGAGCTGTTTTTT
TRBV15,NA,TRBJ1-3,15,few,CATSRDLGSGNTIYF,TGTGCCACCAGCAGAGATCTGGGCTCTGGAAACACCATATATTTT
TRBV11-2,NA,TRBJ1-1,16,many,CASSPQPLGRDTEAFF,TGTGCCAGCAGCCCGCAACCCCTGGGTAGGGACACTGAAGCTTTCTTT
TRBV6-2/TRBV6-3,NA,TRBJ2-7,13,many,CASSFPGPYEQYF,TGTGCCAGCAGTTTTCCGGGGCCCTACGAGCAGTACTTC
TRBV19,NA,TRBJ2-2,16,few,CASSISSTGNTGELFF,TGTGCCAGTAGTATAAGTAGTACAGGCAACACCGGGGAGCTGTTTTTT
TRBV11-3,TRBD2,TRBJ2-1,17,many,CASSGAGGTASYNEQFF,TGTGCCAGCAGCGGAGCGGGGGGCACAGCCTCCTACAATGAGCAGTTCTTC
TRBV14,NA,TRBJ2-1,16,NA,CASSQVGGWTYNEQFF,TGTGCCAGCAGCCAAGTCGGAGGGTGGACCTACAATGAGCAGTTCTTC
TRBV27,NA,TRBJ1-2,13,many,CASSFPTGVGYTF,TGTGCCAGCAGTTTCCCGACGGGGGTAGGCTACACCTTC
TRBV3-1,NA,TRBJ1-6,13,many,CASSPGSPSPLHF,TGTGCCAGCAGCCCTGGGTCCCCTTCACCCCTCCACTTT
TRBV4-1,NA,TRBJ2-1,16,NA,CASSQPVVGARGEQFF,TGCGCCAGCAGCCAACCGGTAGTAGGGGCACGGGGGGAGCAGTTCTTC